This T cell receptor (beta chain) originates from a study of blood T cell repertoires in COVID-19. Whole-study context: Material from acute and convalescent COVID-19 was sourced from the United States, Italy and Spain. The analysed material was cDNA or gDNA that came from T cells, B-cell-depleted T cells, or PBMCs.

CDR1 is LNHDA and CDR2 is SQIVND in the germline V gene (reference sequence). Trimming cost V 6 bases and J 4 bases, with 15 bases left between them. There are 14 residues in the CDR3. As originally analysed: Reference gene primers were amplified, and this amplification served to estimate nucleated cell counts. The repertoire was sequenced with immunoSEQ multiplex PCR; TCRdb's copy has only in-frame clones and lacks some. The DNA gave D and trimming, while V, J and clone size come from that table. The sample has around 300,000 clones, roughly 90% seen once. V gene TRBV19 combines with J gene TRBJ1-2, with no clear D. Sequencing was performed on peripheral blood. The clonotype originates from a woman in her 30s with active or convalescent COVID-19. The chain's CDR3 is CASRNTGLSYGYTF. CDR3 DNA: TGTGCCAGTAGGAACACCGGACTGTCCTATGGCTACACCTTC.